The present T cell receptor (beta chain) was sequenced within a study of early T cells in non-severe SARS-CoV-2 infection. The wider study: The sequenced material was bulk RNA from unsorted whole blood, and its chains were unpaired. Points from the study as a whole: Matches to VDJdb favored anti-spike CD8 responses and missed private and CD4 specificities.

This CDR3 has 15 residues. V was cut by 0 bases and J by 2 bases, with 11 bases left in between. Germline V gene data show CDR1 as SGHAT and CDR2 as FQNNGV. This clonotype was detected a few times. The target antigen is unknown. Molecules of cDNA were individually given unique molecular identifiers that were attached to them. TCRdb independently ran MiXCR on the 5' RACE reads; one entry per CDR3 protein. The table has more than 95,000 distinct CDR3 sequences, about 15% seen once. V gene TRBV11-2 combines with J gene TRBJ2-7, with D possibly matching TRBD1 (6 bases). This TCR derives from an adult who was a healthcare worker with PCR-confirmed SARS-CoV-2 infection or an uninfected control (not recorded which). Specimen: whole blood. In nucleotides, the CDR3 is TGTGCCAGCAGCTTAGAAAGGACAGCCCCCTACGAGCAGTACTTC. It codes for CASSLERTAPYEQYF.